Listed below are T cell receptor beta chains from one sample, sequenced in a study of control samples from healthy donors and cancer patients. Clones were read by immunoSEQ multiplex PCR, and TCRdb kept only the in-frame ones, dropping some. The top ten clones hold 11% of a sample with some 140,000 clones, 80% to 95% of them seen once. What was sequenced was blood. These receptors all come from a man aged 25 to 40 in good health. CDR3s include the opening cysteine and the closing phenylalanine or tryptophan.

V	J	length	CDR3
TRBV5-5	TRBJ2-1	18	CASSLAYLAGVSRNEQFF
TRBV5-1	TRBJ2-1	16	CASRSTRGGTQGEQFF
TRBV27	TRBJ2-3	15	CASSLRLASTDTQYF
TRBV5-5	TRBJ2-7	13	CASSLVGVNEQYF
TRBV2	TRBJ2-3	15	CASSVYRGLTDTQYF
TRBV19	TRBJ1-6	14	CASNFDRVGSPLHF
TRBV7-9	TRBJ2-7	14	CASREMTGSYEQYF
TRBV4-1	TRBJ2-5	16	CASSQGTAQPPETQYF
TRBV28	TRBJ1-5	14	CASRTTGQVKPQHF
TRBV30	TRBJ2-3	15	CAWSPGQGGADTQYF
TRBV2	TRBJ2-1	16	CASSEWLASGSNEQFF
TRBV19	TRBJ2-7	14	CASSNTGEAYEQYF
TRBV6-2/TRBV6-3	TRBJ1-5	14	CASSNHRDYQPQHF
TRBV3-1/TRBV3-2	TRBJ1-1	15	CASSPKTIANTEAFF
TRBV9	TRBJ2-3	14	CASSSSGSADTQYF
TRBV7-8	TRBJ2-5	16	CASSFRIAGVGETQYF
TRBV5-6	TRBJ2-3	14	CASSSGFGTDTQYF
TRBV11-1	TRBJ2-7	14	CASTPEQGDYEQYF
TRBV6-5	TRBJ1-5	14	CASSRDTFNQPQHF
TRBV3-1/TRBV3-2	TRBJ2-1	15	CASSQRLEAYNEQFF
TRBV27	TRBJ2-3	14	CASKRAGVVDTQYF
TRBV6-4	TRBJ2-2	16	CASSDLPGKDTGELFF
TRBV6-2/TRBV6-3	TRBJ1-1	14	CASSQTPGDTEAFF
TRBV18	TRBJ1-2	13	CASSSQGVYGYTF
TRBV5-1	TRBJ1-1	15	CASSPKATGNTEAFF
TRBV15	TRBJ1-2	12	CATSRDFVGYTF
TRBV15	TRBJ2-2	15	CATSSVRGRTGELFF